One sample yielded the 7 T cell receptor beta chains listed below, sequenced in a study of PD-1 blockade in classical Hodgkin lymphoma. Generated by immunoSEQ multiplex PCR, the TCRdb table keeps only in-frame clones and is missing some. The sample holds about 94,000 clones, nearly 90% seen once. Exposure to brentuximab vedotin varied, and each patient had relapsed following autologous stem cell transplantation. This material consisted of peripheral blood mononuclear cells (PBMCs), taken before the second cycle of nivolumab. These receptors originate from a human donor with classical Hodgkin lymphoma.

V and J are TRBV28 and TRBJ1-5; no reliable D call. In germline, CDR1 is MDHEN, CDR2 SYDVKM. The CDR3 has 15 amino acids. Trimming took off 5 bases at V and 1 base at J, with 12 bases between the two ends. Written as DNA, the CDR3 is TGTGCCAGCAGTCGTCGGTGGGCGAGCAATCAGCCCCAGCATTTT. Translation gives CASSRRWASNQPQHF.

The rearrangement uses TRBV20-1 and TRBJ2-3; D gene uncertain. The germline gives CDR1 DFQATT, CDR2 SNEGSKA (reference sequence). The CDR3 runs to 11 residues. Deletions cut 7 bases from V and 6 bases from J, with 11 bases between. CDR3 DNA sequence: TGCAGTGTAAGAGCCCCCGATACGCAGTATTTT. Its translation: CSVRAPDTQYF.

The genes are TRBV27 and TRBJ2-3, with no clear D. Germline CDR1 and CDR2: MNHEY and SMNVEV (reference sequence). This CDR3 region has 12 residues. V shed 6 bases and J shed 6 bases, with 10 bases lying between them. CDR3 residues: CASSRIRDTQYF. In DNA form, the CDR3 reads TGTGCCAGCAGCCGTATACGCGATACGCAGTATTTT.

CDR3 residues: CASSLVPGGANYGYTF. The DNA of the CDR3 is TGTGCCAGCAGCTTGGTTCCCGGGGGAGCCAACTATGGCTACACCTTC. The chain joins TRBV5-5 to TRBJ1-2; perhaps TRBD1 as D (5 bases). The CDR3 is made up of 16 amino acids. Trimming stripped 0 bases from V and 2 bases from J, with 14 bases between. The germline CDR1 and CDR2 sequences are SGHKS and YYEKEE (reference sequence). The whole variable domain, filled in from reference TRBV5-5 and TRBJ1-2, reads DAGVTQSPTHLIKTRGQQVTLRCSPISGHKSVSWYQQVLGQGPQFIFQYYEKEERGRGNFPDRFSARQFPNYSSELNVNALLLGDSALYLCASSLVPGGANYGYTFGSGTRLTVV.

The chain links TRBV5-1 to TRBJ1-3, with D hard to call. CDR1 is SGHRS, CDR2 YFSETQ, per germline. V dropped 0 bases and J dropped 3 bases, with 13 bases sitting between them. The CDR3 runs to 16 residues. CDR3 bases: TGCGCCAGCAGCTTGGGGAGTGGGGAAGGTGGAAACACCATATATTTT. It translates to CASSLGSGEGGNTIYF.

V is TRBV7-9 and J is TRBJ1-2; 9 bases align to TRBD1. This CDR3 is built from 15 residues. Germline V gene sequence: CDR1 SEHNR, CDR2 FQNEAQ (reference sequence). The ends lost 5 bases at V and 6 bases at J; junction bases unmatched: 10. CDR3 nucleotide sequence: TGTGCCAGCAGCAAGCGGGACAGGGTGTCGGATGGCTACACCTTC. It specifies CASSKRDRVSDGYTF.

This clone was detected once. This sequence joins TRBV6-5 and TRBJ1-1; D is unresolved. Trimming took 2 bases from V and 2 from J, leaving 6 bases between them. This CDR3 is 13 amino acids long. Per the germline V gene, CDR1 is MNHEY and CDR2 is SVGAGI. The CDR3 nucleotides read TGTGCCAGCAGTTACCGGGCCAACACTGAAGCTTTCTTT. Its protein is CASSYRANTEAFF.